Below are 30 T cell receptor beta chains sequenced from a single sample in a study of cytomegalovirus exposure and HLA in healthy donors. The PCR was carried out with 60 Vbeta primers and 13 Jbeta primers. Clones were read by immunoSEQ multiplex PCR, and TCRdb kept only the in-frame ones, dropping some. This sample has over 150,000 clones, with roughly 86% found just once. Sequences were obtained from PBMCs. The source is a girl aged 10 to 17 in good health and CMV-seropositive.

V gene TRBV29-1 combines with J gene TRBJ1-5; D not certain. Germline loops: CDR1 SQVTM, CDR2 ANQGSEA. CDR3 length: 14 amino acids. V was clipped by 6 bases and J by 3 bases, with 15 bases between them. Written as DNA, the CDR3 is TGCAGCGTCCTCGGTGGAGACGACAATCAGCCCCAGCATTTT. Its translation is CSVLGGDDNQPQHF.

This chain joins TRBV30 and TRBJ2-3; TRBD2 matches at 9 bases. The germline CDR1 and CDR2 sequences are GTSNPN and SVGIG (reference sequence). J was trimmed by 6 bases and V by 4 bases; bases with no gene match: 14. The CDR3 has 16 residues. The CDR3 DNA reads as TGTGCCTGGACATCTATACTAGCGGGTAGTGCGGATACGCAGTATTTT. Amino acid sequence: CAWTSILAGSADTQYF.

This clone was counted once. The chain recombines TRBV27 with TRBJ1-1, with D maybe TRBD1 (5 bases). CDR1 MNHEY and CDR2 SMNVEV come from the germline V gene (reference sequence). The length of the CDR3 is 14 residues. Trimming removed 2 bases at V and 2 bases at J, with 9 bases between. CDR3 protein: CASSLGGLNTEAFF. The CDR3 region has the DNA TGTGCCAGCAGTTTAGGGGGACTCAACACTGAAGCTTTCTTT.

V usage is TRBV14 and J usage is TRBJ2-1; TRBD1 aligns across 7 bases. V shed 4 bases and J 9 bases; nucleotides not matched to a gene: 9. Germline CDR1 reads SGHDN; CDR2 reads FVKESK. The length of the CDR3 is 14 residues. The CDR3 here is CASSRTTGFSEQFF. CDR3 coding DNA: TGTGCCAGCAGCCGAACGACAGGGTTCAGTGAGCAGTTCTTC. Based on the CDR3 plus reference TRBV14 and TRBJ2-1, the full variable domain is EAGVTQFPSHSVIEKGQTVTLRCDPISGHDNLYWYRRVMGKEIKFLLHFVKESKQDESGMPNNRFLAERTGGTYSTLKVQPAELEDSGVYFCASSRTTGFSEQFFGPGTRLTVL.

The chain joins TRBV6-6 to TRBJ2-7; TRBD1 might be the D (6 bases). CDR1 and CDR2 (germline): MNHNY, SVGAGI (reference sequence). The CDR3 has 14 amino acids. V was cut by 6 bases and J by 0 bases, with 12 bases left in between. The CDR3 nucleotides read TGTGCCAGCAGCCAACAGGGTTCCTCCTACGAGCAGTACTTC. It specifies CASSQQGSSYEQYF.

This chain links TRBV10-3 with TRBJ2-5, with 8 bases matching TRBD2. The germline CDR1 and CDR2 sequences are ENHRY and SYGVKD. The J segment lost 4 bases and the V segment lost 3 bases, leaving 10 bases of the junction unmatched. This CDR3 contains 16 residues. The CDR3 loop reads CAISDSSGGRGETQYF. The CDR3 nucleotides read TGTGCCATCAGTGATTCGAGCGGGGGTCGCGGAGAGACCCAGTACTTC.

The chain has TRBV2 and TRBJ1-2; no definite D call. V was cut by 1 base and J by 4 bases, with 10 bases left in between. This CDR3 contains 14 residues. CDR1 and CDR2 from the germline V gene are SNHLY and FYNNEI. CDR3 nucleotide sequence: TGTGCCAGCAGTGAAGTAGGAGTCATCTATGGCTACACCTTC. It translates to CASSEVGVIYGYTF.

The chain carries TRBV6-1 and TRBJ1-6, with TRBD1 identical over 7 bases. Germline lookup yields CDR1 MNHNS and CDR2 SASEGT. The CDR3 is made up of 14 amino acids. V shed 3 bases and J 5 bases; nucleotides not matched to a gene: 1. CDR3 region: CASSDGTDNSPLHF. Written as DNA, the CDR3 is TGTGCCAGCAGTGACGGGACAGATAATTCACCCCTCCACTTT.

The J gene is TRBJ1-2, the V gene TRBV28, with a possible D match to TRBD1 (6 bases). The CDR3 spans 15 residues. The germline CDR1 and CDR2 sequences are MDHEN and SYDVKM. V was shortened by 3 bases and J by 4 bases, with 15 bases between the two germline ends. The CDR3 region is CASSFVGGRVYGYTF. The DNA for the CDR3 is TGTGCCAGCAGTTTTGTCGGGGGGCGGGTCTATGGCTACACCTTC.

This CDR3 is CASSQDYGGRRGGSYNEQFF. In nucleotides, the CDR3 is TGCGCCAGCAGCCAAGATTACGGTGGTCGGCGGGGGGGGTCCTACAATGAGCAGTTCTTC. The gene calls are TRBV4-1 and TRBJ2-1; 9 bases are a match to TRBD2. In germline, CDR1 is MGHRA, CDR2 YSYEKL. Trimming cost V 0 bases and J 1 base; bases outside gene matches: 13. The CDR3 length is 20 residues.

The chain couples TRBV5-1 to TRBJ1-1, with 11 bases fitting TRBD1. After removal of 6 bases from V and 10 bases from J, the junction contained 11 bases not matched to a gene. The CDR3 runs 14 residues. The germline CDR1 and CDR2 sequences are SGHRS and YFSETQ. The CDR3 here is CASTRTGGDLGAFF. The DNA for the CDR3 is TGCGCCAGCACCCGGACAGGGGGCGATTTGGGAGCTTTCTTT.

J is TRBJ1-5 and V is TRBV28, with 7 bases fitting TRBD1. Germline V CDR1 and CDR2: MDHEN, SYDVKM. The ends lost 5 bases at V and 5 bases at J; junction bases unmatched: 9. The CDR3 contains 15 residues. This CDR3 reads CASSPTDRFDQPQHF. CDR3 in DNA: TGTGCCAGCAGTCCCACGGACAGGTTCGATCAGCCCCAGCATTTT.

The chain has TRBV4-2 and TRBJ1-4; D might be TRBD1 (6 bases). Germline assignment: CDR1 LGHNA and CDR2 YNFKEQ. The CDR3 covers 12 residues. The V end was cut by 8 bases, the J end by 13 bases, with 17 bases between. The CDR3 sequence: CASAPPGQRLFF. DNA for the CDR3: TGTGCCAGCGCTCCCCCCGGACAGCGACTGTTTTTT.

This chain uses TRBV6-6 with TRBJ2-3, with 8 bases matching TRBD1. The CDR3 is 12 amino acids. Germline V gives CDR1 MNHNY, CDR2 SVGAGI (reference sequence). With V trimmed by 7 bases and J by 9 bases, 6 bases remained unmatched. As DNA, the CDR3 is TGTGCCAGCACTCCGGACAGGGTCACGCAGTATTTT. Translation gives CASTPDRVTQYF.

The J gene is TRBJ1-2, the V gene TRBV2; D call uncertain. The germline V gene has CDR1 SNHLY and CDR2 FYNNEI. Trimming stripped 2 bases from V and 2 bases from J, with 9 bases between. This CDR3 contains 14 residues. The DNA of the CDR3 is TGTGCCAGCAGTGAACAGGATTCCAACTATGGCTACACCTTC. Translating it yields CASSEQDSNYGYTF. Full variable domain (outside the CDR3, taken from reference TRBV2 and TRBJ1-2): EPEVTQTPSHQVTQMGQEVILRCVPISNHLYFYWYRQILGQKVEFLVSFYNNEISEKSEIFDDQFSVERPDGSNFTLKIRSTKLEDSAMYFCASSEQDSNYGYTFGSGTRLTVV.

In DNA form, the CDR3 reads TGTGCCAGCAGCTTAGAATACGGCGGTGGCAGCTCTAACTATGGCTACACCTTC. Amino acid sequence: CASSLEYGGGSSNYGYTF. This chain connects TRBV11-2 to TRBJ1-2; D not resolved. CDR1 and CDR2 from the germline V gene are SGHAT and FQNNGV. The CDR3 extends over 18 amino acids. The V end lost 0 bases, the J end lost 0 bases, and 17 bases lay between the germline ends.

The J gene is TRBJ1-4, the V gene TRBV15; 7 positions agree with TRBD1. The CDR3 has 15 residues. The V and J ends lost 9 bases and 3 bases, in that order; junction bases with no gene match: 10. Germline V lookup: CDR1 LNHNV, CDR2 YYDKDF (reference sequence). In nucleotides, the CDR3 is TGTGCCACAAGTCTAACGGGACAGCCTAATGAAAAACTGTTTTTT. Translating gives CATSLTGQPNEKLFF.

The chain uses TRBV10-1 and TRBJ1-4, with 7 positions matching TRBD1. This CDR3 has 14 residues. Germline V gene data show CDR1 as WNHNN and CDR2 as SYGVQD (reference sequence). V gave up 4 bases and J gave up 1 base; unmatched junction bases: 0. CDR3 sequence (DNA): TGCGCCAGCAGTGGACAGGGAACTAATGAAAAACTGTTTTTT. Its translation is CASSGQGTNEKLFF.

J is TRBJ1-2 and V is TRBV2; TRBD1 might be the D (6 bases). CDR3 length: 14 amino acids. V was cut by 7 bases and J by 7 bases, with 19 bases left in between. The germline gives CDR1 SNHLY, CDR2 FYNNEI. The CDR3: CASKAPQGQVGYTF. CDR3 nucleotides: TGTGCCAGCAAGGCGCCCCAGGGGCAAGTTGGCTACACCTTC.

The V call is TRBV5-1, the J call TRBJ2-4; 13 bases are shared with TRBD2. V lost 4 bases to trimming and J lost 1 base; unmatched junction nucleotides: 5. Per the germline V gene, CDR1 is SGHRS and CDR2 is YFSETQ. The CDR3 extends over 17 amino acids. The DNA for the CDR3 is TGCGCCAGCAGCACTACTAGCGGGGGGGTGGCCAAAAACATTCAGTACTTC. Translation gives CASSTTSGGVAKNIQYF.

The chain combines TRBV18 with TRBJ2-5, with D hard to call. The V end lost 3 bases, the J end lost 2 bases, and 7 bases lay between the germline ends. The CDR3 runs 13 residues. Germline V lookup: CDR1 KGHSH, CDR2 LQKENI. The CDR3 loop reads CASSPRSQETQYF. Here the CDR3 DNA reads TGTGCCAGCTCACCGAGAAGTCAAGAGACCCAGTACTTC.

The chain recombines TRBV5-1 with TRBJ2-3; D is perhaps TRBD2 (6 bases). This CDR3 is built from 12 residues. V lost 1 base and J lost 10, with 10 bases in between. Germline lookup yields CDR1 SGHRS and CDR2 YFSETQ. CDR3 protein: CASSLSGPSQYF. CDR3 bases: TGCGCCAGCAGCTTGAGCGGGCCCTCGCAGTATTTT. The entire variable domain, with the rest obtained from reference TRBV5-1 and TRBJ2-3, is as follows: KAGVTQTPRYLIKTRGQQVTLSCSPISGHRSVSWYQQTPGQGLQFLFEYFSETQRNKGNFPGRFSGRQFSNSRSEMNVSTLELGDSALYLCASSLSGPSQYFGPGTRLTVL.

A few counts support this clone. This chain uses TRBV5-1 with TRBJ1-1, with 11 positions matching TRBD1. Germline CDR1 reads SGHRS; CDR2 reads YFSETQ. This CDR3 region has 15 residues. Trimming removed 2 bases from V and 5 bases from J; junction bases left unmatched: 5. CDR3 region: CASSFGQGAETEAFF. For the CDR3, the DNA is TGCGCCAGCAGCTTTGGACAGGGGGCGGAGACTGAAGCTTTCTTT. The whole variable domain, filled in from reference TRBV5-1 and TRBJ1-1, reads KAGVTQTPRYLIKTRGQQVTLSCSPISGHRSVSWYQQTPGQGLQFLFEYFSETQRNKGNFPGRFSGRQFSNSRSEMNVSTLELGDSALYLCASSFGQGAETEAFFGQGTRLTVV.

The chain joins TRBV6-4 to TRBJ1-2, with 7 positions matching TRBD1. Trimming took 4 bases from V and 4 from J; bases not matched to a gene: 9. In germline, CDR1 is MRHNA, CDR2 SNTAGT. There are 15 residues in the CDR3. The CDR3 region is CASSVETGVGYGYTF. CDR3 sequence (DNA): TGTGCCAGCAGTGTCGAAACAGGGGTAGGCTATGGCTACACCTTC.

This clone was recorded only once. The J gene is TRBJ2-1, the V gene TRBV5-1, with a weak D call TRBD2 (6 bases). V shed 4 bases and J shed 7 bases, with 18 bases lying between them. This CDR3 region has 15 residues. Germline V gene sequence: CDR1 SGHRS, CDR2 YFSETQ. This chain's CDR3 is CASSVRDPAGNEQFF. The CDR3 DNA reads TGCGCCAGCAGCGTCCGGGACCCGGCGGGGAATGAGCAGTTCTTC.

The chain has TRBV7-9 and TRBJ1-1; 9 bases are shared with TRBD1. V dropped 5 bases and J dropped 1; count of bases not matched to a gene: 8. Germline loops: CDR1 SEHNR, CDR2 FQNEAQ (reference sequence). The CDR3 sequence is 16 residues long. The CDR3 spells CASSQPGQGKNTEAFF. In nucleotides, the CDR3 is TGTGCCAGCAGCCAGCCGGGACAGGGAAAGAACACTGAAGCTTTCTTT.

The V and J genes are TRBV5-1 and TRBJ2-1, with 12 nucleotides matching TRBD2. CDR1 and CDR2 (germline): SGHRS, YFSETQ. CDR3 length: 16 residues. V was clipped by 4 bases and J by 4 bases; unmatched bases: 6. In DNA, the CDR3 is TGCGCCAGCAGCCTGGGACTAGCGGGTGATTACAATGAGCAGTTCTTC. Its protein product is CASSLGLAGDYNEQFF.

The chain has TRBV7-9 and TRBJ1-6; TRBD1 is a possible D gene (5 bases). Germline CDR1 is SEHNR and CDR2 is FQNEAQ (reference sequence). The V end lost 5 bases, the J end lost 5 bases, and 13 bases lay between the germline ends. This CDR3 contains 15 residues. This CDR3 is CASSPYWGDNSPLHF. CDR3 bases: TGTGCCAGCAGCCCCTATTGGGGGGATAATTCACCCCTCCACTTT.

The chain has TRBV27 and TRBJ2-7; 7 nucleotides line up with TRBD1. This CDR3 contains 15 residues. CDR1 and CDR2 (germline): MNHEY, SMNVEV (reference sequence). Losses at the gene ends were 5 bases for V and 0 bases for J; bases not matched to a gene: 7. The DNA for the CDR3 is TGTGCCAGCAGTGGGACAGCTGGAAGCTCCTACGAGCAGTACTTC. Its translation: CASSGTAGSSYEQYF.

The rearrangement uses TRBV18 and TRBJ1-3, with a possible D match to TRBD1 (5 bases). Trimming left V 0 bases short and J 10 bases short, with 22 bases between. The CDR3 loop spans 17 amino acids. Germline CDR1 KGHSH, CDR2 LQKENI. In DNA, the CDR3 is TGTGCCAGCTCACCACCGATAGTTTGGGGCGACAGAAGGACCATATATTTT. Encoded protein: CASSPPIVWGDRRTIYF. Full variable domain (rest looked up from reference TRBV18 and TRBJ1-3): NAGVMQNPRHLVRRRGQEARLRCSPMKGHSHVYWYRQLPEEGLKFMVYLQKENIIDESGMPKERFSAEFPKEGPSILRIQQVVRGDSAAYFCASSPPIVWGDRRTIYFGEGSWLTVV.